This T cell receptor (beta chain) derives from a study of shared clonotypes between healthy human individuals. With respect to this clone: Antigen specificity is unknown.

Naive CD4+ cells were CD45RA-selected; the remaining cells were memory. General study findings and limits: It was observed that roughly 5.5% of naive CD4 clonotypes were shared across several donors.

The V end lost 5 bases, the J end lost 1 base, and 8 bases lay between the germline ends. This CDR3 region has 13 residues. The germline V gene has CDR1 SGHAT and CDR2 FQNNGV. How the authors handled the data: ImmunoSEQ only sent back junction sequences with no quality scores, so filtering was done differently. Clones were read by immunoSEQ multiplex PCR, and TCRdb kept only the in-frame ones, dropping some. The V and J calls and the clone size are those of that table, but D and trimming were determined from the DNA. The sample lists 1.4 million to 1.5 million clones; roughly 96% were seen once. The source is a man younger than 45 in good health. Source material: naive CD4+ T cells sorted from blood. Subset indicated: CD45RA+ positively selected. V gene TRBV11-2 combines with J gene TRBJ2-5; unclear D gene. The chain's CDR3 is CASSKRIQETQYF. CDR3 coding DNA: TGTGCCAGCAGCAAGAGGATCCAAGAGACCCAGTACTTC.